Following are 28 T cell receptor beta chains from one sample sequenced in a study of cytotoxic CD8 clonotypes in ibrutinib-treated CLL. The protocol was immunoSEQ multiplex PCR, while the TCRdb copy is restricted to in-frame clones and leaves out a portion. The data contain about 160,000 clones, roughly 80% of them singletons. Specimen: PBMCs, collected after 24 months of ibrutinib treatment. The receptors here all came from a human donor with chronic lymphocytic leukemia.

The V call is TRBV6-5, the J call TRBJ1-1; tentatively, D is TRBD1 (5 bases). Germline CDR1 MNHEY, CDR2 SVGAGI. The CDR3 length is 14 residues. V was clipped by 6 bases and J by 0 bases, with 11 bases between them. The CDR3 sequence is CASSIRDLNTEAFF. The CDR3, as DNA: TGTGCCAGCAGCATCCGGGACCTGAACACTGAAGCTTTCTTT.

The genes are TRBV9 and TRBJ1-5; no definite D call. This CDR3 comprises 15 residues. The germline V gene has CDR1 SGDLS and CDR2 YYNGEE. V gave up 2 bases and J gave up 2 bases, with 11 bases separating them. The chain's CDR3 is CASSVGTGGNQPQHF. The CDR3 coding sequence is TGTGCCAGCAGCGTGGGTACTGGTGGCAATCAGCCCCAGCATTTT.

The J gene is TRBJ1-3, the V gene TRBV27; the D gene is possibly TRBD1 (5 bases). The CDR3 runs to 17 residues. V was shortened by 5 bases and J by 0 bases, with 17 bases between the two germline ends. CDR1 and CDR2 from the germline V gene are MNHEY and SMNVEV (reference sequence). CDR3 region: CASSTIRDAYSGNTIYF. The CDR3 nucleotides read TGTGCCAGCAGTACAATCCGGGACGCATACTCTGGAAACACCATATATTTT.

The genes are TRBV6-6 and TRBJ2-7; D could derive from TRBD1 or TRBD2 (5 bases each). The CDR3 totals 11 residues. Trimming pared 10 bases from V and 6 bases from J, leaving 13 bases between. Germline-derived CDR1 and CDR2 are MNHNY and SVGAGI (reference sequence). CDR3 region: CANGPGREQYF. CDR3 nucleotides: TGTGCCAACGGCCCGGGGCGCGAGCAGTACTTC.

The chain joins TRBV6-5 to TRBJ2-3; D uncertain. The germline V gene has CDR1 MNHEY and CDR2 SVGAGI. Trimming pared 2 bases from V and 2 bases from J, leaving 5 bases between. This CDR3 has 13 amino acids. The CDR3 DNA is TGTGCCAGCAGTTACGACTTCACAGATACGCAGTATTTT. Protein product: CASSYDFTDTQYF.

The table lists this clone with a few counts. The J gene is TRBJ1-1, the V gene TRBV6-5; D is unresolved. Trimming took off 8 bases at V and 0 bases at J, with 16 bases between the two ends. Germline V gives CDR1 MNHEY, CDR2 SVGAGI. The CDR3 spans 15 residues. This CDR3 is CASVDVGRMNTEAFF. CDR3 DNA: TGTGCCAGCGTCGACGTCGGGCGGATGAACACTGAAGCTTTCTTT.

This clone was recorded only once. The rearrangement uses TRBV18 and TRBJ1-6; 10 bases fit TRBD1. The trim removed 3 bases at V and 9 bases at J, leaving 11 bases unmatched. The V gene's germline CDR1 is KGHSH and CDR2 LQKENI. The CDR3 covers 17 residues. The CDR3: CASSPTVGQGRSSPLHF. DNA for the CDR3: TGTGCCAGCTCACCGACAGTGGGACAGGGGAGAAGTTCACCCCTCCACTTT.

This clone was seen just once. The chain links TRBV5-1 to TRBJ2-1; unclear D gene. This CDR3 contains 11 residues. Germline CDR1 and CDR2: SGHRS and YFSETQ. Trimming removed 3 bases at V and 8 bases at J, with 6 bases between. CDR3 in DNA: TGCGCCAGCAGCTCACAGTATGAGCAGTTCTTC. Translated: CASSSQYEQFF.

The chain uses TRBV5-4 and TRBJ2-2, with 9 positions matching TRBD1. This CDR3 is built from 16 residues. Per the germline V gene, CDR1 is SGHNT and CDR2 is YYREEE (reference sequence). The V and J ends lost 2 bases and 1 base, in that order; junction bases with no gene match: 3. The CDR3 DNA reads TGTGCCAGCAGCTTAGGACAGGGGTTGAACACCGGGGAGCTGTTTTTT. This sequence encodes CASSLGQGLNTGELFF.

CDR3 DNA: TGCGCCAGCAGCCTACGGGACACCCCGACCTACGAGCAGTACTTC. It encodes CASSLRDTPTYEQYF. J is TRBJ2-7 and V is TRBV4-1; possible D gene TRBD1, 6 bases. The CDR3 spans 15 residues. Trimming took 4 bases from V and 2 from J, leaving 15 bases between them. Germline V gives CDR1 MGHRA, CDR2 YSYEKL.

Regarding this clone: Other DNA sequences of this sample code for an identical CDR3. This chain connects TRBV7-2 to TRBJ1-5; 7 positions agree with TRBD1. Germline trimming cut 5 bases from V and 0 bases from J; bases unmatched to any gene: 7. CDR1 and CDR2 (germline): SGHTA, FQGNSA. The CDR3 covers 16 residues. The CDR3: CASSPRTGYSNQPQHF. In DNA form, the CDR3 reads TGTGCCAGCAGCCCACGGACAGGCTATAGCAATCAGCCCCAGCATTTT.

This clone was seen a single time. The chain is built from TRBV10-3 and TRBJ2-1; D unclear. This CDR3 is built from 13 residues. The V gene's germline CDR1 is ENHRY and CDR2 SYGVKD. The V end lost 7 bases, the J end lost 5 bases, and 12 bases lay between the germline ends. The CDR3, as DNA: TGTGCCATCATCTGGCTCGAGGACAATGAGCAGTTCTTC. The encoded protein is CAIIWLEDNEQFF.

The gene calls are TRBV9 and TRBJ2-2; no definite D call. The germline gives CDR1 SGDLS, CDR2 YYNGEE. With 8 bases removed from V and 1 base from J, the gap between germline ends came to 12 bases. The CDR3 has 14 residues. The CDR3 sequence is CASRSELNTGELFF. The DNA of the CDR3 is TGTGCCAGTAGGAGTGAGCTGAACACCGGGGAGCTGTTTTTT.

The chain uses TRBV2 and TRBJ2-3; D assignment may be TRBD1 or TRBD2 (5 bases each). The CDR3 extends over 12 amino acids. The germline V and J ends were trimmed by 8 bases and 4 bases, with 10 bases remaining between them. Per germline, CDR1 SNHLY and CDR2 FYNNEI. CDR3 in DNA: TGTGCCAGCCAGGGAGAGGCAGATACGCAGTATTTT. As protein: CASQGEADTQYF.

This chain joins TRBV28 and TRBJ1-3; TRBD1 might be the D (6 bases). The CDR3 sequence is 14 residues long. CDR1 and CDR2 (germline): MDHEN, SYDVKM. Trimming took off 4 bases at V and 8 bases at J, with 15 bases between the two ends. The CDR3 DNA reads as TGTGCCAGCAGTTCCGGAGGGGGGGGCGACACCATATATTTT. This encodes CASSSGGGGDTIYF. The full variable domain, rest sourced from reference TRBV28 and TRBJ1-3, is DVKVTQSSRYLVKRTGEKVFLECVQDMDHENMFWYRQDPGLGLRLIYFSYDVKMKEKGDIPEGYSVSREKKERFSLILESASTNQTSMYLCASSSGGGGDTIYFGEGSWLTVV.

The CDR3 loop reads CASSFLAGVMNEQFF. The CDR3 DNA reads as TGTGCCAGCAGCTTCCTAGCGGGAGTTATGAATGAGCAGTTCTTC. The V gene is TRBV7-2, the J gene TRBJ2-1, with 10 bases aligning to TRBD2. Germline CDR1 and CDR2: SGHTA and FQGNSA. Trimming cost V 3 bases and J 7 bases; bases outside gene matches: 6. The CDR3 consists of 15 residues.

The chain has TRBV5-1 and TRBJ2-2; D unclear. This CDR3 comprises 12 residues. CDR1 and CDR2 from the germline V gene are SGHRS and YFSETQ. Trimming took off 0 bases at V and 8 bases at J, with 5 bases between the two ends. This chain's CDR3 is CASSLEPGELFF. CDR3 DNA sequence: TGCGCCAGCAGCTTGGAACCGGGGGAGCTGTTTTTT. The entire variable domain, with the rest obtained from reference TRBV5-1 and TRBJ2-2, is as follows: KAGVTQTPRYLIKTRGQQVTLSCSPISGHRSVSWYQQTPGQGLQFLFEYFSETQRNKGNFPGRFSGRQFSNSRSEMNVSTLELGDSALYLCASSLEPGELFFGEGSRLTVL.

In this sample, this clone turned up a few times. The V gene is TRBV7-3, the J gene TRBJ1-5; D unresolved. Germline lookup yields CDR1 SGHTA and CDR2 FQGTGA. The V gene lost 1 base and the J gene lost 0 bases, with 7 bases spanning the gap. The CDR3 spans 15 residues. The CDR3 DNA reads TGTGCCAGCAGCTTAAACAGAGCTAGCAATCAGCCCCAGCATTTT. Protein: CASSLNRASNQPQHF.

On this clone itself: In the same sample, other DNA sequences code for this CDR3. The rearrangement joins TRBV29-1 to TRBJ2-3; TRBD2 agrees at 9 bases. CDR1 is SQVTM and CDR2 is ANQGSEA in the germline V gene. Losses at the gene ends were 6 bases for V and 3 bases for J; bases not matched to a gene: 4. CDR3 length: 13 amino acids. The CDR3 loop reads CSVRRGGTDTQYF. CDR3 DNA sequence: TGCAGCGTGAGGCGGGGGGGGACAGATACGCAGTATTTT.

CDR3 loop: CASSPGTGKPDTQYF. The CDR3 DNA is TGTGCCAGCAGTCCCGGGACAGGGAAGCCAGATACGCAGTATTTT. This chain connects TRBV6-5 to TRBJ2-3; 9 bases map to TRBD1. V was pared by 5 bases and J by 4 bases, with 7 bases of the junction left unmatched. The length of the CDR3 is 15 residues. Germline CDR1 and CDR2: MNHEY and SVGAGI.

Worth noting for this clone: Other DNA sequences in the same sample also yield this CDR3. As DNA, the CDR3 is TGTGCCAGCTCACCAAAAGATACGCAGTATTTT. Translation gives CASSPKDTQYF. This rearrangement joins TRBV18 to TRBJ2-3; no reliable D call. This CDR3 has 11 residues. Trimming stripped 2 bases from V and 5 bases from J, with 2 bases between. Germline V gene data show CDR1 as KGHSH and CDR2 as LQKENI.

J is TRBJ2-7 and V is TRBV7-3, with TRBD2 matching over 7 bases. With V trimmed by 4 bases and J by 7 bases, 13 bases remained unmatched. This CDR3 contains 15 residues. The germline gives CDR1 SGHTA, CDR2 FQGTGA. For the CDR3, the DNA is TGTGCCAGCAGCTCGCAAACAACTAGCGTGGGGGAGCAGTACTTC. The encoded protein is CASSSQTTSVGEQYF.

The chain is built from TRBV7-2 and TRBJ2-7; 7 bases match TRBD2. CDR3 length: 14 amino acids. V dropped 5 bases and J dropped 7; count of bases not matched to a gene: 11. The germline V gene has CDR1 SGHTA and CDR2 FQGNSA. The CDR3 here is CASSSGVGGGEQYF. CDR3 bases: TGTGCCAGCAGCAGCGGTGTTGGGGGGGGAGAGCAGTACTTC.

The chain uses TRBV7-2 and TRBJ2-1; D is unresolved. This CDR3 region has 16 residues. Trimming left V 0 bases short and J 1 base short, with 10 bases between. Per germline, CDR1 SGHTA and CDR2 FQGNSA. The CDR3 region has the DNA TGTGCCAGCAGCTTAGCGGGCCAGGTGTCCTACAATGAGCAGTTCTTC. Translated: CASSLAGQVSYNEQFF.

This clone has just a few counts. CDR3 protein: CASSMDPYSNQPQHF. Here the CDR3 DNA reads TGTGCCAGTAGCATGGACCCGTATAGCAATCAGCCCCAGCATTTT. The chain employs TRBV19 and TRBJ1-5; no definite D call. Germline CDR1 LNHDA, CDR2 SQIVND (reference sequence). CDR3 size: 15 residues. Trimming shortened V by 6 bases and J by 0 bases, and 12 bases separated the two germline ends.

This sequence joins TRBV6-1 and TRBJ2-7; D gene unclear. The CDR3 is made up of 15 amino acids. V lost 2 bases and J 1 base, leaving 12 bases between the germline ends. CDR1 is MNHNS and CDR2 is SASEGT in the germline V gene. DNA for the CDR3: TGTGCCAGCAGTGAATCGGATTGGATATCCTACGAGCAGTACTTC. This translates into CASSESDWISYEQYF.

The CDR3 here is CASSWTSGNEAFF. For the CDR3, the DNA is TGTGCCAGCAGCTGGACATCTGGCAATGAAGCTTTCTTT. The chain is built from TRBV2 and TRBJ1-1, with D maybe TRBD1 (5 bases). Germline V gene lookup returns CDR1 SNHLY and CDR2 FYNNEI. This CDR3 has 13 residues. The V end lost 6 bases, the J end lost 7 bases, and 15 bases lay between the germline ends.

The rearrangement uses TRBV7-6 and TRBJ2-3; 8 positions agree with TRBD1. This CDR3 spans 16 amino acids. With V trimmed by 5 bases and J by 1 base, 8 bases remained unmatched. Per germline, CDR1 SGHVS and CDR2 FNYEAQ. CDR3 amino acids: CASSREQGDGTDTQYF. DNA for the CDR3: TGTGCCAGCAGCCGGGAACAGGGGGATGGCACAGATACGCAGTATTTT.